A selection of T cell receptor beta chains follows, all from one sample in a study of T cell repertoires in cytomegalovirus infection. TCRdb re-derived calls from the reads in MiXCR, one entry per CDR3 protein. This sample has about half a million distinct CDR3 sequences, with about 33% found just once. Their antigen targets remain unknown. This specimen was cultured PBMCs, taken from culture after CMV antigen stimulation. These receptors originate from a human donor in good health (CMV status not recorded). Some clones in this sample may be carry-over from other donors' samples. CDR3s include the opening cysteine and the closing phenylalanine or tryptophan. Each record gives: clone size, D gene, CDR3 length, J gene, V gene, CDR3 DNA, CDR3 protein. The D gene is left open where the match is weak. A row's size may be missing; if present it is once, few, many or a size class.

few,TRBD2,15,TRBJ2-7,TRBV4-3,TGCGCCAGCAGCCAAGATCTGACTAGCGGCTACGAGCAGTACTTC,CASSQDLTSGYEQYF
-,-,17,TRBJ2-2,TRBV5-5,TGTGCCAGCAGCTTGGAGAGCTCTAGGGGAGCCACCGGGGAGCTGTTTTTT,CASSLESSRGATGELFF
-,-,12,TRBJ2-3,TRBV27,TGTGCCAGCAGCCTACCACTAGGCCCGCAGTATTTT,CASSLPLGPQYF
many,-,12,TRBJ2-7,TRBV27,TGTGCCAGCAGTCTACAGGGTGGGGAGCAGTACTTC,CASSLQGGEQYF
-,-,16,TRBJ2-1,TRBV19,TGTGCCAGTAGTATTGCAAACACAGGAGACTACAATGAGCAGTTCTTC,CASSIANTGDYNEQFF
few,-,14,TRBJ2-5,TRBV7-2,TGTGCCAGCAGCACCCGGACTCATGCTGAGACCCAGTACTTC,CASSTRTHAETQYF
-,-,11,TRBJ2-1,TRBV7-2,TGTGCCAGCAGCTCCTATGATGAGCAGTTCTTC,CASSSYDEQFF
few,-,13,TRBJ2-2,TRBV7-2,TGTGCCAGCAGCTTAATAAGCACCGGGGAGCTGTTTTTT,CASSLISTGELFF
few,-,17,TRBJ2-7,TRBV7-2,TGTGCCAGCAGCCTCGGGGATCTCTTGCCCTCCACCTACGAGCAGTACTTC,CASSLGDLLPSTYEQYF
-,TRBD2,17,TRBJ2-7,TRBV6-5,TGTGCCAGCAGTTACTTTGGGGCCGGGACTAAAACCTACGAGCAGTACTTC,CASSYFGAGTKTYEQYF
few,-,14,TRBJ1-4,TRBV10-3,TGTGCCATCAGGAAGGGGGCAACTAATGAAAAACTGTTTTTT,CAIRKGATNEKLFF
many,TRBD2,15,TRBJ2-7,TRBV28,TGTGCCAGCAGCCCAGGGACTAGCGGGAGTTACGAGCAGTACTTC,CASSPGTSGSYEQYF
-,-,14,TRBJ2-5,TRBV18,TGTGCCAGCTACCGGGACGCCTCTAAAGAGACCCAGTACTTC,CASYRDASKETQYF
many,TRBD2,14,TRBJ2-5,TRBV7-2,TGTGCCAGCAGGCGAACTAGCGGGGGAGAGACCCAGTACTTC,CASRRTSGGETQYF
few,-,15,TRBJ2-7,TRBV6-2/TRBV6-3,TGTGCCAGCACCTCGCTCGTTGGGGGGTCGCGCGAGCAGTACTTC,CASTSLVGGSREQYF
-,-,15,TRBJ1-1,TRBV5-5,TGTGCCAGCAGCCTGACAGGAGATGAGGGCACTGAAGCTTTCTTT,CASSLTGDEGTEAFF
-,TRBD2,14,TRBJ2-1,TRBV24-1,TGTGCCACTAGCGGGAGGGACTCCTACAATGAGCAGTTCTTC,CATSGRDSYNEQFF
-,TRBD2,13,TRBJ2-7,TRBV6-1,TGTGCCAGCATAGCGGGAGGGCTCTACGAGCAGTACTTC,CASIAGGLYEQYF
few,-,14,TRBJ2-5,TRBV7-2,TGTGCCAGCAGCTTAGGTCTATACCAAGAGACCCAGTACTTC,CASSLGLYQETQYF
-,-,16,TRBJ1-2,TRBV5-6,TGTGCCAGCAGCTCGTTTGTTAGGGGGTCTTCCTATGGCTACACCTTC,CASSSFVRGSSYGYTF
-,TRBD1,16,TRBJ2-1,TRBV28,TGTGCCAGCAGTTTCCTCTCGACAGGGGCCGTGTATGAGCAGTTCTTC,CASSFLSTGAVYEQFF
-,-,16,TRBJ1-6,TRBV4-1,TGCGCCAGCAGCCACTCAGGGGCAGATGGGAATTCACCCCTCCACTTT,CASSHSGADGNSPLHF
many,-,14,TRBJ2-1,TRBV7-2,TGTGCCAGCAGGCCCGCGGGCACATCCAATGAGCAGTTCTTC,CASRPAGTSNEQFF
few,-,14,TRBJ1-2,TRBV6-6,TGTGCCAGCAGTTACGTCTCGCGCCCTGCGACGACCACCTTC,CASSYVSRPATTTF
-,-,14,TRBJ2-1,TRBV19,TGTGCCAGTAGTATTAGCTTTTCCTACAATGAGCAGTTCTTC,CASSISFSYNEQFF
many,TRBD2,14,TRBJ2-1,TRBV7-2,TGTGCCAGCAGCCCAACTAGCGGGAGGAATGAGCAGTTCTTC,CASSPTSGRNEQFF
-,-,15,TRBJ2-7,TRBV28,TGTGCCAGCGGCCCCGGGGCCTCCCCCTCCTACGAGCAGTACTTC,CASGPGASPSYEQYF
few,-,13,TRBJ2-1,TRBV7-2,TGTGCCAGCAGCCCGCCGGTCAGGAATGAGCAGTTCTTC,CASSPPVRNEQFF
many,-,13,TRBJ1-4,TRBV12-3/TRBV12-4,TGTGCCAGCAGTTTACCACCGGGTGAAAAACTGTTTTTT,CASSLPPGEKLFF
once,-,15,TRBJ2-5,TRBV12-3/TRBV12-4,TGTGCCAGCAGTCCCATCCGAGACAGACAAGAGACCCAGTACTTC,CASSPIRDRQETQYF
once,TRBD1,14,TRBJ1-1,TRBV3-1,TGTGCCAGCAGCCTGACAGGGACGATTGTTGGAGCTTTCTTT,CASSLTGTIVGAFF